The next 30 T cell receptor beta chains were all read from a single sample in a study of blood T cell repertoires in COVID-19. TCRdb's table, derived via immunoSEQ multiplex PCR, lists solely in-frame clones and lacks some. This repertoire shows 150,000 to 190,000 clones, 65% to 85% found once; its top ten account for about 3.8%. The specimen was peripheral blood. All receptors come from a woman of 80 years or more with acute or convalescent COVID-19.

The chain joins TRBV6-6 to TRBJ2-7; 8 bases agree with TRBD1. The CDR3 runs to 14 residues. The trim removed 5 bases at V and 6 bases at J, leaving 9 bases unmatched. Germline CDR1 MNHNY, CDR2 SVGAGI (reference sequence). The CDR3 DNA reads TGTGCCAGCAGTCCACTGGACAGGGCGGGCGAGCAGTACTTC. This gives the protein CASSPLDRAGEQYF.

The chain employs TRBV3-1 (or the pseudogene TRBV3-2) and TRBJ2-1; 11 bases fit TRBD2. With 0 bases clipped from V and 4 bases from J, the junction kept 8 bases outside the gene matches. There are 18 residues in the CDR3. Germline assignment: CDR1 LGHDT and CDR2 YNNKEL (reference sequence). The CDR3 DNA is TGTGCCAGCAGCCAAGATGCCACTAGCGGGAGACTGTACAATGAGCAGTTCTTC. Translation gives CASSQDATSGRLYNEQFF.

In this sample, this clone turned up a few times. The V call is TRBV12-3 or TRBV12-4, the J call TRBJ1-1; D ambiguous. This CDR3 comprises 13 residues. Trimming took 6 bases from V and 2 from J, leaving 10 bases between them. CDR3 residues: CASRFESNTEAFF. The DNA of the CDR3 is TGTGCCAGCAGGTTTGAGTCTAACACTGAAGCTTTCTTT.

The rearrangement uses TRBV7-2 and TRBJ2-1, with D maybe TRBD1 (6 bases). The CDR3 is made up of 16 amino acids. Germline CDR1 reads SGHTA; CDR2 reads FQGNSA. V gave up 1 base and J gave up 0 bases, with 10 bases separating them. The CDR3 spells CASSLVGGSSYNEQFF. In nucleotides, the CDR3 is TGTGCCAGCAGCTTAGTAGGGGGAAGCTCCTACAATGAGCAGTTCTTC.

The rearrangement joins TRBV19 to TRBJ1-3, with TRBD1 matching over 8 bases. CDR1 is LNHDA and CDR2 is SQIVND in the germline V gene (reference sequence). Trimming removed 10 bases from V and 5 bases from J; junction bases left unmatched: 13. This CDR3 has 15 residues. The CDR3 DNA follows: TGTGCCACCTCCCCCTCCGGGACAGGTCGAAACACCATATATTTT. It translates to CATSPSGTGRNTIYF.

Many counts were recorded for this clone. The rearrangement joins TRBV19 to TRBJ1-5; 7 nucleotides agree with TRBD1. The CDR3 covers 12 residues. The germline V gene encodes CDR1 LNHDA and CDR2 SQIVND (reference sequence). Losses at the gene ends were 4 bases for V and 16 bases for J; bases not matched to a gene: 10. The CDR3 DNA follows: TGTGCCAGTAGTACGCCGGGACAGATAGGACATTTT. Its translation: CASSTPGQIGHF.

The chain couples TRBV5-1 to TRBJ1-1, with TRBD1 matching 9 bases. The CDR3 is 14 residues long. Germline CDR1 SGHRS, CDR2 YFSETQ. Losses at the gene ends were 5 bases for V and 3 bases for J; bases not matched to a gene: 5. CDR3 sequence: CASRKTGGHTEAFF. DNA for the CDR3: TGCGCCAGCAGGAAGACAGGGGGGCACACTGAAGCTTTCTTT.

The J gene is TRBJ1-6, the V gene TRBV21-1; the table calls TRBD1, which could not be checked here. TRBV21-1 is annotated as a pseudogene. The CDR3 has 24 amino acids. As DNA, the CDR3 is TGTGCCAGCAGCAAAGGAATTTTCGGACAGGGGGAGCTTTTGGCTAGGATAACTAATTCACCCCTCCACTTT. Protein sequence: CASSKGIFGQGELLARITNSPLHF.

This chain uses TRBV27 with TRBJ2-6; 8 bases agree with TRBD1. Germline lookup yields CDR1 MNHEY and CDR2 SMNVEV (reference sequence). The CDR3 has 17 residues. Trimming took 2 bases from V and 2 from J; bases not matched to a gene: 5. CDR3 DNA sequence: TGTGCCAGCAGTTTACGGCAGGGGGCGCCTGGGGCCAACGTCCTGACTTTC. Amino acid sequence: CASSLRQGAPGANVLTF.

The chain joins TRBV7-9 to TRBJ1-4, with 8 positions matching TRBD1. Trimming cost V 5 bases and J 5 bases; bases outside gene matches: 7. This CDR3 spans 15 amino acids. Germline V gene sequence: CDR1 SEHNR, CDR2 FQNEAQ (reference sequence). Here the CDR3 DNA reads TGTGCCAGCAGCACGTCAGGGGGCGGAAATGAAAAACTGTTTTTT. Its translation is CASSTSGGGNEKLFF.

This clone was seen a handful of times. The chain links TRBV6-2 or TRBV6-3 to TRBJ1-1; 8 positions agree with TRBD1. Germline V gene lookup returns CDR1 MNHEY and CDR2 SVGEGT. The J segment lost 1 base and the V segment lost 0 bases, leaving 13 bases of the junction unmatched. The CDR3 consists of 19 residues. The DNA of the CDR3 is TGTGCCAGCAGTTACTCCTCGGACAGGGAGGGTTTTTGGAACACTGAAGCTTTCTTT. It is translated as CASSYSSDREGFWNTEAFF.

The rearrangement joins TRBV23-1 to TRBJ2-5; a possible D gene is TRBD1 (5 bases). TRBV23-1 is assigned to the ORF class and has an uncertain function. Trimming removed 0 bases from V and 4 bases from J, with 24 bases in between. The CDR3 is made up of 19 amino acids. For the CDR3, the DNA is TGCGCCAGCAGTCAATCGATTTGGGGCAGGGTTTCACCGCGAGAGACCCAGTACTTC. Its translation is CASSQSIWGRVSPRETQYF.

Of note for this clone: This sample includes further DNA sequences coding for the same CDR3. The chain is built from TRBV7-9 and TRBJ1-1; D gene unclear. V was pared by 5 bases and J by 3 bases, with 10 bases between. The CDR3 has 13 residues. Per germline, CDR1 SEHNR and CDR2 FQNEAQ (reference sequence). In DNA, the CDR3 is TGTGCCAGCAGCCGCCTCCGGGACACTGAAGCTTTCTTT. This gives the protein CASSRLRDTEAFF. Full variable domain (missing parts from reference TRBV7-9 and TRBJ1-1): DTGVSQNPRHKITKRGQNVTFRCDPISEHNRLYWYRQTLGQGPEFLTYFQNEAQLEKSRLLSDRFSAERPKGSFSTLEIQRTEQGDSAMYLCASSRLRDTEAFFGQGTRLTVV.

CDR3 sequence reads: CASKRQGGAFF. The CDR3, as DNA: TGTGCCAGCAAAAGGCAAGGGGGAGCTTTCTTT. The chain joins TRBV7-9 to TRBJ1-1, with D perhaps matching TRBD1 (6 bases). The CDR3 totals 11 residues. Germline CDR1 SEHNR, CDR2 FQNEAQ (reference sequence). Trimming shortened V by 7 bases and J by 10 bases, and 13 bases separated the two germline ends.

This chain uses TRBV19 with TRBJ1-5; D gene unclear. The CDR3 consists of 15 residues. CDR1 and CDR2 from the germline V gene are LNHDA and SQIVND (reference sequence). The germline V and J ends were trimmed by 10 bases and 0 bases, with 16 bases remaining between them. The CDR3 DNA reads as TGTGCCACCAAAGAACAGAGTTATAGCAATCAGCCCCAGCATTTT. This translates into CATKEQSYSNQPQHF.

In nucleotides, the CDR3 is TGTGCCAGCAGGGAGACAGAAATTTACGAGCAGTACTTC. As protein: CASRETEIYEQYF. V is TRBV2 and J is TRBJ2-7, with D perhaps TRBD1 (5 bases). In germline, CDR1 is SNHLY, CDR2 FYNNEI. The CDR3 sequence is 13 residues long. Deletions cut 6 bases from V and 4 bases from J, with 13 bases between.

V usage is TRBV19 and J usage is TRBJ2-3, with TRBD2 matching 7 bases. V shed 3 bases and J 4 bases; nucleotides not matched to a gene: 22. This CDR3 is built from 20 residues. Germline CDR1 is LNHDA and CDR2 is SQIVND (reference sequence). CDR3 DNA: TGTGCCAGTAGTATGATAGGACGGAGGGTGTCGGGAGGAAGTTCAGATACGCAGTATTTT. As protein: CASSMIGRRVSGGSSDTQYF. The complete variable domain, with remaining parts taken from reference TRBV19 and TRBJ2-3, reads DGGITQSPKYLFRKEGQNVTLSCEQNLNHDAMYWYRQDPGQGLRLIYYSQIVNDFQKGDIAEGYSVSREKKESFPLTVTSAQKNPTAFYLCASSMIGRRVSGGSSDTQYFGPGTRLTVL.

The CDR3 here is CASSSILADNYNEQFF. The CDR3 region has the DNA TGTGCCAGCAGCTCGATACTAGCGGACAACTACAATGAGCAGTTCTTC. The chain recombines TRBV7-2 with TRBJ2-1; TRBD2 agrees at 8 bases. In germline, CDR1 is SGHTA, CDR2 FQGNSA. After removal of 4 bases from V and 3 bases from J, the junction contained 8 bases not matched to a gene. The CDR3 loop spans 16 amino acids.

The J gene is TRBJ1-2, the V gene TRBV7-2, with D tentatively TRBD1 (5 bases). The CDR3 contains 18 residues. Germline V gene sequence: CDR1 SGHTA, CDR2 FQGNSA. V dropped 5 bases and J dropped 0 bases, with 22 bases sitting between them. The CDR3 nucleotides read TGTGCCAGCAGCCTCGCCGTGGGGAAGCGGGGGGCTAACTATGGCTACACCTTC. This sequence encodes CASSLAVGKRGANYGYTF.

The chain uses TRBV7-2 and TRBJ2-1; 9 nucleotides align to TRBD1. CDR3 length equals 16 residues. V lost 1 base and J lost 6; bases outside the gene matches: 7. Germline CDR1 SGHTA, CDR2 FQGNSA. The CDR3 reads CASSLGPPTGGNEQFF. The CDR3 coding sequence is TGTGCCAGCAGCTTAGGCCCCCCGACAGGGGGCAATGAGCAGTTCTTC.

The chain couples TRBV19 to TRBJ1-2; TRBD1 agrees at 9 bases. Germline V lookup: CDR1 LNHDA, CDR2 SQIVND (reference sequence). The CDR3 loop spans 18 amino acids. The trim removed 7 bases at V and 7 bases at J, leaving 22 bases unmatched. The DNA for the CDR3 is TGTGCCAGTATCAAAGCGGGACAGGGTATCCACGAAAGGGGTGGCTACACCTTC. Translated, it gives CASIKAGQGIHERGGYTF.

The DNA of the CDR3 is TGTGCCAGCAGCACCGGACAGGTACCATCTGGGGCCAACGTCCTGACTTTC. Translating gives CASSTGQVPSGANVLTF. The chain links TRBV9 to TRBJ2-6, with TRBD1 identical over 7 bases. The CDR3 is made up of 17 amino acids. Trimming removed 4 bases from V and 1 base from J; junction bases left unmatched: 8. Germline V gene lookup returns CDR1 SGDLS and CDR2 YYNGEE.

The chain combines TRBV3-1 (or the pseudogene TRBV3-2) with TRBJ1-3; TRBD1 matches at 7 bases. Germline CDR1 LGHDT, CDR2 YNNKEL (reference sequence). V shed 2 bases, J shed 5 bases, and the junction held 3 bases outside the gene matches. This CDR3 spans 14 amino acids. The CDR3 region is CASSQQQGRNTIYF. CDR3 DNA sequence: TGTGCCAGCAGCCAACAACAGGGGAGAAACACCATATATTTT.

The chain employs TRBV3-1 (or the pseudogene TRBV3-2) and TRBJ1-3; D unclear. The V and J ends lost 5 bases and 2 bases respectively, with 10 bases between them. Germline V CDR1 and CDR2: LGHDT, YNNKEL (reference sequence). This CDR3 contains 14 residues. The CDR3 sequence: CASSVGRAGNTIYF. Written as DNA, the CDR3 is TGTGCCAGCAGCGTGGGGAGGGCTGGAAACACCATATATTTT.

The chain joins TRBV5-1 to TRBJ1-1; D is ambiguous. V lost 3 bases, J lost 0 bases, and 15 bases lay in between. CDR1 is SGHRS, CDR2 YFSETQ, per germline. This CDR3 is built from 16 residues. CDR3 sequence: CASSSGYGPMNTEAFF. For the CDR3, the DNA is TGCGCCAGCAGCTCTGGATATGGGCCCATGAACACTGAAGCTTTCTTT.

The rearrangement links TRBV7-2 to TRBJ2-1, with 10 positions matching TRBD2. Germline lookup yields CDR1 SGHTA and CDR2 FQGNSA. Trimming at V came to 6 bases and at J to 4 bases, leaving 6 bases not matched to a gene. The CDR3 consists of 15 residues. CDR3: CASRRTSGSYNEQFF. The CDR3 coding sequence is TGTGCCAGCAGACGGACTAGCGGAAGTTACAATGAGCAGTTCTTC.

The chain carries TRBV18 and TRBJ1-1, with D maybe TRBD1 (5 bases). The CDR3 covers 13 residues. Germline V lookup: CDR1 KGHSH, CDR2 LQKENI. V gave up 0 bases and J gave up 7 bases, with 9 bases separating them. The CDR3 DNA is TGTGCCAGCTCACCACCACAGGAGGGTGAAGCTTTCTTT. Protein sequence: CASSPPQEGEAFF.

This chain uses TRBV7-9 with TRBJ1-5; D remains ambiguous. The CDR3 covers 13 residues. V shed 0 bases and J shed 6 bases, with 6 bases lying between them. Germline-derived CDR1 and CDR2 are SEHNR and FQNEAQ (reference sequence). In DNA form, the CDR3 reads TGTGCCAGCAGCTTAGCGCTCGGTCAGCCCCAGCATTTT. It yields the protein CASSLALGQPQHF.

The V call is TRBV19, the J call TRBJ1-5; the D gene is possibly TRBD1 (5 bases). The CDR3 totals 13 residues. The germline V gene encodes CDR1 LNHDA and CDR2 SQIVND (reference sequence). Trimming took off 1 base at V and 9 bases at J, with 10 bases between the two ends. The CDR3 here is CASSIGGESPQHF. Here the CDR3 DNA reads TGTGCCAGTAGTATAGGGGGGGAGTCGCCCCAGCATTTT.

CDR3: CASRGWAPLHF. CDR3 nucleotide sequence: TGTGCCAGCAGGGGCTGGGCACCCCTCCACTTT. The gene calls are TRBV12-3 or TRBV12-4 and TRBJ1-6; D not certain. V was shortened by 6 bases and J by 11 bases, with 8 bases between the two germline ends. This CDR3 is 11 amino acids long.